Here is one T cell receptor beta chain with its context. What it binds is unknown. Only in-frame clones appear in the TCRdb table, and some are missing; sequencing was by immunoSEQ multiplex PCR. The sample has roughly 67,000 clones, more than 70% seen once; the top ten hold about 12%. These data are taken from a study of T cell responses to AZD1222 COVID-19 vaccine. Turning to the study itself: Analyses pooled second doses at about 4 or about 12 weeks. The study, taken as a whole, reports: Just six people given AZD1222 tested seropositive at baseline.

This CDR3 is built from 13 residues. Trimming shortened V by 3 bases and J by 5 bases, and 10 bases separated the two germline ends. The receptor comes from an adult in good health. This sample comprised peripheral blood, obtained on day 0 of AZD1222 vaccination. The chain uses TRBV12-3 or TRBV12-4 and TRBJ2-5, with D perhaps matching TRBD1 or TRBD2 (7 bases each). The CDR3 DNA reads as TGTGCCAGCAGTTTTCAGGGGGGGGAGACCCAGTACTTC. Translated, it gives CASSFQGGETQYF.